This TCR beta chain was identified in a study of Graves' ophthalmopathy and Graves' hyperthyroidism. Amplified material comprised TCR beta CDR3 regions derived from RNA transcripts. In the first round, RT-PCR was carried out with HTBI primers, and a multiplex PCR formed the second round. TCRdb itself ran the multiplex PCR reads through MiXCR, one entry per CDR3 protein. The table shows about 620,000 distinct CDR3 sequences, with about a fifth occurring only once. The germline CDR1 and CDR2 sequences are MNHEY and SVGAGI. The CDR3 runs to 15 residues. Deletions cut 4 bases from V and 0 bases from J, with 12 bases between.

The receptor comes from a woman under 30 with stable Graves' hyperthyroidism. Some clones in this sample may be carry-over from other donors' samples. The sequenced material came from peripheral blood. The chain recombines TRBV6-5 with TRBJ1-1; perhaps TRBD1 as D (5 bases). The CDR3 nucleotides are TGTGCCAGCAGTTTCGAGACAGAGATGAACACTGAAGCTTTCTTT. It encodes CASSFETEMNTEAFF.